One and the same sample provided the 26 T cell receptor beta chains below, sequenced in a study of OX40 agonist ivuxolimab in advanced cancers. Libraries were constructed by the immunoSEQ multiplex PCR assay. TCRdb's version of the immuneACCESS table is confined to in-frame rearrangements and falls short of the full clone set. An unresolved V gene accounts for under half of the shortfall where checked; the remainder is of unknown origin. This sample is represented by about 46,000 clones; 70% to 85% of them were singletons. Of the sample, around 2% is held by the ten largest clones. Sequenced here: CD4+ or CD8+ T cells sorted from blood, sampled in a trial of the OX40 agonist ivuxolimab. The receptors stem from an adult with an advanced solid tumor such as melanoma, head and neck, liver or kidney cancer.

This chain connects TRBV5-3 to TRBJ1-4; D is unclear. TRBV5-3 is marked as an open reading frame, function uncertain. The ends were cut back, 5 bases at V and 6 bases at J, with 17 bases in the middle. This CDR3 has 15 amino acids. CDR3 sequence reads: CARRETDGPHEKLFF. Here the CDR3 DNA reads TGTGCCAGAAGAGAGACGGACGGCCCCCATGAAAAACTGTTTTTT.

Regarding this clone: Other DNA sequences in this specimen translate into the identical CDR3. The V call is TRBV5-6, the J call TRBJ1-4; D remains ambiguous. Between the trimmed V and J ends, which lost 4 bases and 3 bases, there was a span of 7 bases. This CDR3 region has 13 residues. In germline, CDR1 is SGHDT, CDR2 YYEEEE. In nucleotides, the CDR3 is TGTGCCAGCAGCCTTGGCTCTAATGAAAAACTGTTTTTT. Translation gives CASSLGSNEKLFF.

This clone was recorded a few times. The V call is TRBV4-1, the J call TRBJ1-2, with a weak D call TRBD1 (5 bases). V was pared by 0 bases and J by 5 bases, with 13 bases between. Germline assignment: CDR1 MGHRA and CDR2 YSYEKL. This CDR3 is built from 15 residues. The CDR3 loop is CASSQEVAGRYGYTF. The DNA of the CDR3 is TGCGCCAGCAGCCAAGAGGTGGCAGGGAGGTATGGCTACACCTTC.

For the CDR3, the DNA is TGTGCCAGCAGGACTGCCCCGGGCATAGCGACCCAGTACTTC. This translates into CASRTAPGIATQYF. V gene TRBV27 combines with J gene TRBJ2-5, with D uncertain. This CDR3 region has 14 residues. V lost 6 bases, J lost 7 bases, and 18 bases lay in between. Germline V gene lookup returns CDR1 MNHEY and CDR2 SMNVEV (reference sequence).

In its sample, this clone is medium-sized (0.01 to 0.1%). CDR3 nucleotides: TGTGCCAGCAGCTCTCGACAGATGAACACTGAAGCTTTCTTT. Protein sequence: CASSSRQMNTEAFF. This chain links TRBV5-4 with TRBJ1-1, with D possibly TRBD1 on 5 matching bases. The CDR3 extends over 14 amino acids. The V gene's germline CDR1 is SGHNT and CDR2 YYREEE (reference sequence). Trimming removed 3 bases at V and 0 bases at J, with 9 bases between.

This clone has only a few counts. The chain is built from TRBV7-2 and TRBJ2-1; D perhaps matches TRBD2 (5 bases). The CDR3 totals 11 residues. Germline CDR1 SGHTA, CDR2 FQGNSA. Trimming took off 1 base at V and 13 bases at J, with 8 bases between the two ends. CDR3 nucleotides: TGTGCCAGCAGCTTAGGGGAGTCCCAGTTCTTC. Translated: CASSLGESQFF.

The chain has TRBV7-9 and TRBJ2-2; 14 bases match TRBD2. The CDR3 is 17 residues long. Germline assignment: CDR1 SEHNR and CDR2 FQNEAQ (reference sequence). V lost 5 bases to trimming and J lost 4 bases; unmatched junction nucleotides: 6. Here the CDR3 reads CASSPATSGGATGELFF. The CDR3 DNA reads TGTGCCAGCAGCCCGGCGACTAGCGGGGGGGCCACCGGGGAGCTGTTTTTT.

CDR3 protein: CASSSTTLTLNTEAFF. Written as DNA, the CDR3 is TGCGCCAGCAGCTCGACGACCCTTACACTGAACACTGAAGCTTTCTTT. V and J are TRBV5-1 and TRBJ1-1; no reliable D call. This CDR3 comprises 16 residues. Germline V gives CDR1 SGHRS, CDR2 YFSETQ. V lost 3 bases, J lost 0 bases, and 15 bases lay in between.

V gene TRBV7-2 combines with J gene TRBJ2-3, with 11 bases fitting TRBD2. The CDR3 loop spans 18 amino acids. The germline CDR1 and CDR2 sequences are SGHTA and FQGNSA. J was trimmed by 2 bases and V by 2 bases; bases with no gene match: 9. In DNA form, the CDR3 reads TGTGCCAGCAGCTTAAGGCCGACTAGCGGGGAGGTCACAGATACGCAGTATTTT. Its protein product is CASSLRPTSGEVTDTQYF.

The rearrangement uses TRBV4-3 and TRBJ1-2; possibly TRBD1 for D (5 bases). Trimming left V 0 bases short and J 0 bases short, with 23 bases between. The CDR3 has 20 amino acids. Looked up from germline, CDR1 is LGHNA and CDR2 is YSLEER. This chain's CDR3 is CASSQDQGGRGRLANYGYTF. The DNA of the CDR3 is TGCGCCAGCAGCCAAGATCAAGGTGGGAGGGGCAGACTAGCTAACTATGGCTACACCTTC.

The chain uses TRBV6-1 and TRBJ1-4; TRBD1 might be the D (6 bases). V was trimmed by 4 bases and J by 7 bases, leaving 13 bases between them. The CDR3 is made up of 14 amino acids. The V gene's germline CDR1 is MNHNS and CDR2 SASEGT. This CDR3 is CASSGGQGPEKLFF. DNA of the CDR3: TGTGCCAGCAGTGGGGGGCAGGGGCCTGAAAAACTGTTTTTT.

The chain couples TRBV10-3 to TRBJ1-2; D unresolved. The CDR3 loop spans 12 amino acids. Germline-derived CDR1 and CDR2 are ENHRY and SYGVKD. Trimming took 6 bases from V and 4 from J, leaving 9 bases between them. The CDR3 loop is CAISLESYGYTF. The CDR3 DNA reads as TGTGCCATCAGCCTTGAGTCCTATGGCTACACCTTC.

This chain joins TRBV6-5 and TRBJ1-1, with TRBD1 identical over 8 bases. This CDR3 region has 13 residues. Germline CDR1 reads MNHEY; CDR2 reads SVGAGI. J gave up 8 bases and V 3 bases, and 5 bases lay outside the gene matches. CDR3 sequence: CASSYSPGGEAFF. In DNA, the CDR3 is TGTGCCAGCAGTTATAGTCCAGGGGGCGAAGCTTTCTTT.

CDR3 amino acids: CASSLGGQGARYGYTF. DNA for the CDR3: TGTGCCAGCAGCCTAGGGGGACAGGGGGCCCGGTATGGCTACACCTTC. The rearrangement joins TRBV7-2 to TRBJ1-2; 12 bases are a match to TRBD1. Germline V gene sequence: CDR1 SGHTA, CDR2 FQGNSA. The V gene end was trimmed by 5 bases and the J gene end by 5 bases; junction bases not matched to a gene: 9. This CDR3 region has 16 residues.

The DNA for the CDR3 is TGTGCCAGCAGCTTGGTCTCCAGGGATAACTATGGCTACACCTTC. Residues: CASSLVSRDNYGYTF. The chain has TRBV5-6 and TRBJ1-2, with D possibly TRBD1 on 5 matching bases. Germline CDR1 reads SGHDT; CDR2 reads YYEEEE. The CDR3 runs 15 residues. The V and J ends lost 0 bases and 1 base respectively, with 10 bases between them.

This clone was recorded only once. The rearrangement links TRBV19 to TRBJ1-2; the D gene is possibly TRBD1 (6 bases). This CDR3 has 16 amino acids. The germline V gene has CDR1 LNHDA and CDR2 SQIVND (reference sequence). Trimming removed 6 bases from V and 3 bases from J, with 20 bases in between. The CDR3 DNA reads as TGTGCCAGTAGCTCGATGGGGGGGGCTAAGGACTATGGCTACACCTTC. Translating it yields CASSSMGGAKDYGYTF.

About this clone: Other nucleotide sequences from this sample produce the same CDR3. The chain employs TRBV2 and TRBJ1-6; D possibly corresponds to TRBD1 (5 bases). There are 13 residues in the CDR3. The V and J ends lost 6 bases and 2 bases respectively, with 5 bases between them. CDR1 SNHLY and CDR2 FYNNEI come from the germline V gene. DNA for the CDR3: TGTGCCAGCAGGGGGGCCTATAATTCACCCCTCCACTTT. This sequence encodes CASRGAYNSPLHF.

The J gene is TRBJ1-5, the V gene TRBV30, with TRBD1 as a possible D gene (5 bases). The CDR3 spans 14 residues. The V and J ends lost 5 bases and 1 base respectively, with 12 bases between them. Germline values: CDR1 GTSNPN, CDR2 SVGIG (reference sequence). Written as DNA, the CDR3 is TGTGCCTGGGGGATAGGGGAGAGCAATCAGCCCCAGCATTTT. Residues: CAWGIGESNQPQHF.

This clone was seen a few times. The rearrangement links TRBV7-6 to TRBJ1-2; D may be TRBD1 (5 bases). With 5 bases removed from V and 5 bases from J, the gap between germline ends came to 12 bases. This CDR3 has 13 amino acids. CDR1 is SGHVS and CDR2 is FNYEAQ in the germline V gene. The CDR3 is CASSPAGRYGYTF. Written as DNA, the CDR3 is TGTGCCAGCAGCCCCGCAGGGCGGTATGGCTACACCTTC.

This sequence joins TRBV6-1 and TRBJ2-2; possible D gene TRBD1, 5 bases. Germline V gives CDR1 MNHNS, CDR2 SASEGT. The CDR3 runs 16 residues. Trimming stripped 1 base from V and 5 bases from J, with 14 bases between. The CDR3 loop is CASSEGRQGWTGELFF. For the CDR3, the DNA is TGTGCCAGCAGTGAAGGTCGCCAGGGTTGGACCGGGGAGCTGTTTTTT.

This chain joins TRBV6-1 and TRBJ1-1; D ambiguous. Germline V gives CDR1 MNHNS, CDR2 SASEGT. Trimming removed 10 bases at V and 0 bases at J, with 9 bases between. The CDR3 runs 12 residues. CDR3 coding DNA: TGTGCCACGAAGACGGTGAACACTGAAGCTTTCTTT. Its protein is CATKTVNTEAFF.

The gene calls are TRBV7-2 and TRBJ2-1, with 8 bases identical to TRBD2. This CDR3 comprises 14 residues. V shed 5 bases, J shed 9 bases, and the junction held 9 bases outside the gene matches. Germline loops: CDR1 SGHTA, CDR2 FQGNSA. CDR3 sequence (DNA): TGTGCCAGCAGCCCATCCGGGACTAGATTTGAGCAGTTCTTC. Amino acid sequence: CASSPSGTRFEQFF.

The J gene is TRBJ2-2, the V gene TRBV13, with TRBD1 identical over 7 bases. The CDR3 is made up of 16 amino acids. Germline CDR1 reads PRHDT; CDR2 reads FYEKMQ (reference sequence). The ends lost 2 bases at V and 7 bases at J; junction bases unmatched: 10. The CDR3 region has the DNA TGTGCCAGCAGCTTACAGGGACAGAGGATCAGCGGGGAGCTGTTTTTT. Translated, it gives CASSLQGQRISGELFF.

This clone occurred a few times. The J gene is TRBJ2-1, the V gene TRBV19; a possible D gene is TRBD2 (6 bases). V was trimmed by 6 bases and J by 5 bases, leaving 17 bases between them. Germline V lookup: CDR1 LNHDA, CDR2 SQIVND (reference sequence). The CDR3 covers 15 residues. This CDR3 reads CASSLGGEGNNEQFF. CDR3 coding DNA: TGTGCCAGTAGCCTGGGCGGGGAAGGGAACAATGAGCAGTTCTTC.

This clone was seen more than once but under ten times. Other DNA sequences in this specimen translate into the identical CDR3. V gene TRBV5-4 combines with J gene TRBJ1-1; a possible D gene is TRBD1 (6 bases). This CDR3 contains 14 residues. CDR1 is SGHNT and CDR2 is YYREEE in the germline V gene (reference sequence). V was shortened by 0 bases and J by 4 bases, with 10 bases between the two germline ends. The CDR3 coding sequence is TGTGCCAGCAGCTTGGGAGGAGGGGGCACTGAAGCTTTCTTT. The encoded protein is CASSLGGGGTEAFF. Together with reference TRBV5-4 and TRBJ1-1, the CDR3 gives the full variable domain: ETGVTQSPTHLIKTRGQQVTLRCSSQSGHNTVSWYQQALGQGPQFIFQYYREEENGRGNFPPRFSGLQFPNYSSELNVNALELDDSALYLCASSLGGGGTEAFFGQGTRLTVV.

V usage is TRBV7-9 and J usage is TRBJ2-2, with 9 bases that match TRBD1. Per germline, CDR1 SEHNR and CDR2 FQNEAQ (reference sequence). The CDR3 is 16 amino acids. The trim removed 2 bases at V and 4 bases at J, leaving 5 bases unmatched. This CDR3 is CASSLRGQGITGELFF. DNA of the CDR3: TGTGCCAGCAGCTTAAGGGGACAGGGCATCACCGGGGAGCTGTTTTTT.